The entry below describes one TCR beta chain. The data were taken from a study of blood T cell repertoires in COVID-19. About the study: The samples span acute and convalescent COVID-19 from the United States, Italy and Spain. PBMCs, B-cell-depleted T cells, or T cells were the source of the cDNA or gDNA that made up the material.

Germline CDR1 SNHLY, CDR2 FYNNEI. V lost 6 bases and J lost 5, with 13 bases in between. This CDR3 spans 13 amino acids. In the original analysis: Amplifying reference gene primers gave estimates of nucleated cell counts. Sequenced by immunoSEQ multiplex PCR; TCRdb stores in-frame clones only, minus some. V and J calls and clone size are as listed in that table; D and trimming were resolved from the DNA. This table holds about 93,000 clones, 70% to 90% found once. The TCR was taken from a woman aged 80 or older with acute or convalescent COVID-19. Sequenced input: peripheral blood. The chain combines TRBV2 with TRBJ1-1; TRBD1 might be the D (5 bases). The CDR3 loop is CASRTGGRTEAFF. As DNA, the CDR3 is TGTGCCAGCAGGACCGGGGGAAGAACTGAAGCTTTCTTT.